The next 7 T cell receptor beta chains were all read from a single sample in a study of shared clonotypes between healthy human individuals. Data came from immunoSEQ multiplex PCR; TCRdb stores just in-frame clones and leaves some out. Counted here are 740,000 or so clones, 73% occurring once; the ten biggest clones make up roughly 2%. Input material: memory CD4+ T cells sorted from blood. As to subset: CD45RA-negative fraction. These receptors came from a woman in her thirties in good health.

Remarks on this clone: A far larger clone differs by one base, so this is likely a read error. Other nucleotide sequences from this sample produce the same CDR3. This chain links TRBV11-2 with TRBJ1-2; D remains unclear. The CDR3 runs to 12 residues. Germline CDR1 is SGHAT and CDR2 is FQNNGV. The chain's CDR3 is CASSPDGYGYTF. CDR3 DNA sequence: TGTGCTAGCAGCCCGGACGGGTATGGCTACACCTTC.

The chain uses TRBV28 and TRBJ2-7; D gene unclear. The CDR3 consists of 12 residues. Between the trimmed V and J ends, which lost 2 bases and 3 bases, there was a span of 5 bases. Germline loops: CDR1 MDHEN, CDR2 SYDVKM. This CDR3 is CASSLDRYEQYF. The CDR3 DNA reads as TGTGCCAGCAGTTTAGATCGCTACGAGCAGTACTTC.

The chain links TRBV18 to TRBJ2-7, with D possibly matching TRBD1 (5 bases). CDR1 and CDR2 (germline): KGHSH, LQKENI. This CDR3 comprises 13 residues. The V end lost 5 bases, the J end lost 4 bases, and 12 bases lay between the germline ends. The CDR3 DNA sequence: TGTGCCAGCTCAATTAAGACAGCATACGAGCAGTACTTC. Protein product: CASSIKTAYEQYF.

The J gene is TRBJ1-2, the V gene TRBV18; the D is unclear. The CDR3 extends over 14 amino acids. Between the trimmed V and J ends, which lost 0 bases and 5 bases, there was a span of 10 bases. Looked up from germline, CDR1 is KGHSH and CDR2 is LQKENI. CDR3 loop: CASSPPNGNYGYTF. CDR3 in DNA: TGTGCCAGCTCACCACCTAACGGAAATTATGGCTACACCTTC.

The rearrangement joins TRBV10-3 to TRBJ2-5, with a weak D call TRBD1 (5 bases). In germline, CDR1 is ENHRY, CDR2 SYGVKD. V dropped 10 bases and J dropped 2 bases, with 11 bases sitting between them. The CDR3 consists of 12 residues. Here the CDR3 DNA reads TGTGCCACCCGACAGACGCAAGAGACCCAGTACTTC. It specifies CATRQTQETQYF.

Regarding this clone: At the DNA level, this CDR3 is encoded by other sequences in the same sample as well. The rearrangement links TRBV15 to TRBJ1-1; TRBD1 matches 8 bases. Trimming took 1 base from V and 5 from J; bases not matched to a gene: 3. From germline, CDR1 is LNHNV and CDR2 YYDKDF (reference sequence). CDR3 size: 14 residues. The CDR3, as DNA: TGTGCCACCAGCAGAGGGACAGGGAGGACTGAAGCTTTCTTT. Its protein product is CATSRGTGRTEAFF.

Concerning this clone itself: This CDR3 is also generated by other DNA sequences in the sample. This chain links TRBV4-1 with TRBJ2-5, with 7 bases fitting TRBD1. The CDR3 is 14 amino acids. J lost 5 bases, V lost 4 bases, and 7 bases had no gene match. Germline V gene sequence: CDR1 MGHRA, CDR2 YSYEKL. The CDR3 region has the DNA TGCGCCAGCAGCCCGACAGGGAGCAGGGAGACCCAGTACTTC. It encodes CASSPTGSRETQYF.